The clone carrying this TCR beta chain was seen ten or more times. These data originate in a study of shared clonotypes between healthy human individuals. Trimming pared 5 bases from V and 4 bases from J, leaving 8 bases between. This CDR3 region has 12 residues. Germline V gives CDR1 LNHDA, CDR2 SQIVND (reference sequence). Repertoires were generated with immunoSEQ multiplex PCR, while TCRdb's copy carries only in-frame clones and drops some. This table has around 100,000 clones, 67% appearing once. The chain uses TRBV19 and TRBJ1-2, with D unresolved. The TCR sequence derives from a woman in her 30s in good health. Sequenced sample: memory CD8+ T cells sorted from blood. Subset in this sample: CD45RO+ cells pooled with CCR7-negative TemRA cells. The DNA for the CDR3 is TGTGCCAGTAGTTCAACGGGCTATGGCTACACCTTC. Translated, it gives CASSSTGYGYTF.